Presented here are 11 T cell receptor beta chains from one specimen sequenced in a study of blood T cell repertoires in COVID-19 (TCRdb year 2020). Receptor libraries were prepared by the immunoSEQ multiplex PCR assay. TCRdb obtained this table from immuneACCESS and retained in-frame rearrangements with V and J assigned. These tables miss some clones; where compared with another copy, unresolved V genes account for less than half of the shortfall, and the remainder is unexplained. This sample is represented by roughly 86,000 clones; roughly 86% of them were singletons. Together, the top ten hold around 5.2% of the sample. Sequencing was carried out using peripheral blood. The receptor set was obtained from a man aged 35-49 years with acute or convalescent COVID-19.

The table lists this clone with a count of one. The chain links TRBV5-4 to TRBJ1-1, with TRBD1 matching over 7 bases. The CDR3 is 14 amino acids. Germline CDR1 is SGHNT and CDR2 is YYREEE (reference sequence). After removal of 4 bases from V and 9 bases from J, the junction contained 12 bases not matched to a gene. CDR3 in DNA: TGTGCCAGCAGCGTGGAAACCGGGACAGCCCAAGCTTTCTTT. Its translation is CASSVETGTAQAFF.

The J gene is TRBJ2-2, the V gene TRBV19, with D maybe TRBD2 (5 bases). Trimming cost V 7 bases and J 5 bases, with 14 bases left between them. This CDR3 spans 14 amino acids. The germline CDR1 and CDR2 sequences are LNHDA and SQIVND (reference sequence). CDR3 protein: CASKGGLGTGELFF. In nucleotides, the CDR3 is TGTGCCAGTAAAGGCGGGCTCGGGACCGGGGAGCTGTTTTTT.

The rearrangement links TRBV11-2 to TRBJ2-5; the match to TRBD1 covers 8 bases. The V gene end was trimmed by 5 bases and the J gene end by 7 bases; junction bases not matched to a gene: 6. This CDR3 has 13 residues. CDR1 is SGHAT, CDR2 FQNNGV, per germline. CDR3 residues: CASSTGGTGTQYF. The CDR3 bases are TGTGCCAGCAGCACTGGAGGGACAGGGACCCAGTACTTC.

The chain recombines TRBV15 with TRBJ2-3, with D maybe TRBD1 (5 bases). Germline V gives CDR1 LNHNV, CDR2 YYDKDF (reference sequence). The CDR3 totals 15 residues. V gave up 0 bases and J gave up 2 bases, with 9 bases separating them. DNA for the CDR3: TGTGCCACCAGCAGAGACAGGGCGTCCACAGATACGCAGTATTTT. Protein product: CATSRDRASTDTQYF.

This chain connects TRBV4-1 to TRBJ1-1, with 8 nucleotides matching TRBD1. CDR1 is MGHRA and CDR2 is YSYEKL in the germline V gene. V dropped 4 bases and J dropped 1; count of bases not matched to a gene: 14. CDR3 size: 18 residues. CDR3 sequence: CASSLIIGRDRRNTEAFF. The CDR3 DNA is TGCGCCAGCAGCCTAATCATCGGCCGGGACAGGAGGAACACTGAAGCTTTCTTT.

The chain recombines TRBV11-2 with TRBJ1-6, with 10 nucleotides matching TRBD1. The J segment lost 9 bases and the V segment lost 5 bases, leaving 4 bases of the junction unmatched. The CDR3 consists of 14 residues. CDR1 and CDR2 (germline): SGHAT, FQNNGV. CDR3 amino acids: CASSNGQGGSPLHF. In nucleotides, the CDR3 is TGTGCCAGCAGCAATGGACAGGGGGGTTCACCCCTCCACTTT.

A single count supports this clone. One end of the junction varies from germline; a read error may be responsible. The CDR3 bases are TGTGCCAGCAGCGAAGTAGCGTTCTCCTACGAGCAGTACTTC. Encoded protein: CASSEVAFSYEQYF. This sequence joins TRBV6-1 and TRBJ2-7, with D tentatively TRBD2 (5 bases). CDR1 is MNHNS, CDR2 SASEGT, per germline. The CDR3 loop spans 14 amino acids.

This clone showed up just once. The chain links TRBV6-5 to TRBJ2-1; weak D call: TRBD1 (6 bases). V shed 4 bases and J shed 9 bases, with 10 bases lying between them. Looked up from germline, CDR1 is MNHEY and CDR2 is SVGAGI. This CDR3 comprises 12 residues. CDR3: CASSSQGLEQFF. In DNA, the CDR3 is TGTGCCAGCAGTTCTCAGGGGCTTGAGCAGTTCTTC.

This chain uses TRBV10-1 with TRBJ2-7; 7 bases line up with TRBD1. The CDR3 is made up of 13 amino acids. Trimming at V came to 7 bases and at J to 1 base, leaving 4 bases not matched to a gene. The germline V gene encodes CDR1 WNHNN and CDR2 SYGVQD (reference sequence). The CDR3 coding sequence is TGCGCCAGCACCTCGGACAGGTCCTACGAGCAGTACTTC. Translating it yields CASTSDRSYEQYF.

The CDR3 coding sequence is TGTGCCAGCACCCCGGGACTAGCGGAGTATTACGAGCAGTACTTC. It encodes CASTPGLAEYYEQYF. The V and J genes are TRBV6-2 or TRBV6-3 and TRBJ2-7; TRBD2 aligns across 11 bases. Germline CDR1 is MNHEY and CDR2 is SVGEGT. CDR3 length equals 15 residues. The V segment lost 7 bases and the J segment 4 bases; nucleotides outside the gene matches: 9.

This clone came up once. The chain is built from TRBV15 and TRBJ1-4, with 7 nucleotides matching TRBD1. Per the germline V gene, CDR1 is LNHNV and CDR2 is YYDKDF (reference sequence). J was trimmed by 4 bases and V by 0 bases; bases with no gene match: 2. The CDR3 length is 15 residues. In DNA form, the CDR3 reads TGTGCCACCAGCAGAGATTGGGACAGTAATGAAAAACTGTTTTTT. Amino acid sequence: CATSRDWDSNEKLFF.